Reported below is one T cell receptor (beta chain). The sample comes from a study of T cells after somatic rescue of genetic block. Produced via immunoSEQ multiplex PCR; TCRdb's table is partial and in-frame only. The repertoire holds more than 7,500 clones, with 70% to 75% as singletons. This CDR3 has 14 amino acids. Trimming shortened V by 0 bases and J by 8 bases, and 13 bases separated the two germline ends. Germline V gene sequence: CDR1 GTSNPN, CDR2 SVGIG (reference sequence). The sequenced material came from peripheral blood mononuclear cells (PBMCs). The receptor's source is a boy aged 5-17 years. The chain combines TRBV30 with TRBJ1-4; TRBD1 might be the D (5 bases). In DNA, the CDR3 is TGTGCCTGGAGTGTAACGCGGCAGGGAGAAAAACTGTTTTTT. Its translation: CAWSVTRQGEKLFF.